Listed below are T cell receptor beta chains from one sample, sequenced in a study of identical twins. MiXCR, run by TCRdb on the 5' RACE reads, gives a single entry per CDR3 protein. The table lists 1,800,000 or so distinct CDR3 sequences, 25% to 35% of them singletons, with approximately 0.25% in the top ten. The sequencing input was cord blood. All receptors derive from a newborn girl in good health. Both conserved end residues are part of each CDR3. The order of the fields is CDR3 protein, CDR3 DNA, V gene, clone size, CDR3 length, J gene, D gene. The D gene is left open where the match is weak. Some rows mark clone size as missing; the rest say once, few, many or name a class of expanded clone.

cdr3_aa: CASRTWTSEDKNIQYF
cdr3_nt: TGTGCCAGCAGAACTTGGACTAGTGAAGACAAAAACATTCAGTACTTC
v_call: TRBV27
clone_size: .
cdr3_length: 16
j_call: TRBJ2-4
d_call: TRBD2

cdr3_aa: CSVATGTGYTF
cdr3_nt: TGCAGCGTAGCGACAGGGACGGGCTACACCTTC
v_call: TRBV29-1
clone_size: few
cdr3_length: 11
j_call: TRBJ1-2
d_call: TRBD1

cdr3_aa: CASSFFTSGRGTDTQYF
cdr3_nt: TGTGCCAGCAGCTTTTTCACTAGCGGGAGGGGCACAGATACGCAGTATTTT
v_call: TRBV7-2
clone_size: few
cdr3_length: 17
j_call: TRBJ2-3
d_call: TRBD2

cdr3_aa: CASSYPRTDGVGRQGTQYF
cdr3_nt: TGTGCCAGCAGTTACCCGAGGACGGACGGAGTGGGTAGGCAGGGGACCCAGTACTTC
v_call: TRBV6-2/TRBV6-3
clone_size: .
cdr3_length: 19
j_call: TRBJ2-5
d_call: .

cdr3_aa: CASRNTGTNYGYTF
cdr3_nt: TGTGCCAGCAGGAACACAGGAACCAACTATGGCTACACCTTC
v_call: TRBV5-6
clone_size: .
cdr3_length: 14
j_call: TRBJ1-2
d_call: .

cdr3_aa: CAWRKTANTEAFF
cdr3_nt: TGTGCCTGGAGGAAAACAGCGAACACTGAAGCTTTCTTT
v_call: TRBV30
clone_size: .
cdr3_length: 13
j_call: TRBJ1-1
d_call: .

cdr3_aa: CASSPPWTSDANTGELFF
cdr3_nt: TGTGCCAGCAGTCCCCCCTGGACTAGTGATGCGAACACCGGGGAGCTGTTTTTT
v_call: TRBV12-3/TRBV12-4
clone_size: .
cdr3_length: 18
j_call: TRBJ2-2
d_call: TRBD2

cdr3_aa: CASSSQTSYEQYF
cdr3_nt: TGTGCCAGCAGCTCCCAAACCTCCTACGAGCAGTACTTC
v_call: TRBV7-2
clone_size: many
cdr3_length: 13
j_call: TRBJ2-7
d_call: .

cdr3_aa: CASSPLGLTSYNEQVF
cdr3_nt: TGTGCCAGCAGTCCCCTGGGACTAACCTCCTACAATGAGCAGGTCTTC
v_call: TRBV6-6
clone_size: .
cdr3_length: 16
j_call: TRBJ2-1
d_call: TRBD2

cdr3_aa: CSASATYNQPQHF
cdr3_nt: TGCAGTGCTAGTGCGACGTACAATCAGCCCCAGCATTTT
v_call: TRBV20-1
clone_size: .
cdr3_length: 13
j_call: TRBJ1-5
d_call: .

cdr3_aa: CASSLVGAGGEAFF
cdr3_nt: TGTGCCAGCAGCTTAGTTGGTGCAGGGGGCGAAGCTTTCTTT
v_call: TRBV7-9
clone_size: .
cdr3_length: 14
j_call: TRBJ1-1
d_call: TRBD1

cdr3_aa: CSIPGLAPDTQYF
cdr3_nt: TGCAGTATTCCGGGACTAGCCCCGGATACGCAGTATTTT
v_call: TRBV20-1
clone_size: many
cdr3_length: 13
j_call: TRBJ2-3
d_call: TRBD2

cdr3_aa: CASTPGVDYGYTF
cdr3_nt: TGTGCCAGCACACCGGGAGTAGACTATGGCTACACCTTC
v_call: TRBV6-1
clone_size: many
cdr3_length: 13
j_call: TRBJ1-2
d_call: .

cdr3_aa: CASSPTWADTQYF
cdr3_nt: TGCGCCAGCAGCCCAACCTGGGCAGATACGCAGTATTTT
v_call: TRBV5-1
clone_size: .
cdr3_length: 13
j_call: TRBJ2-3
d_call: .

cdr3_aa: CSARVLAGGHGELFF
cdr3_nt: TGCAGTGCTAGAGTACTAGCGGGGGGTCACGGGGAGCTGTTTTTT
v_call: TRBV20-1
clone_size: few
cdr3_length: 15
j_call: TRBJ2-2
d_call: TRBD2

cdr3_aa: CSVGQGKGNNQPRHF
cdr3_nt: TGCAGCGTTGGACAGGGGAAGGGTAACAATCAGCCCCGGCATTTT
v_call: TRBV29-1
clone_size: .
cdr3_length: 15
j_call: TRBJ1-5
d_call: TRBD1

cdr3_aa: CSASARLAGGETQYF
cdr3_nt: TGCAGTGCTAGTGCTCGGCTAGCGGGGGGAGAGACCCAGTACTTC
v_call: TRBV20-1
clone_size: .
cdr3_length: 15
j_call: TRBJ2-5
d_call: TRBD2

cdr3_aa: CASSFSGLTYEQYF
cdr3_nt: TGTGCCAGCAGCTTCTCGGGACTAACCTACGAGCAGTACTTC
v_call: TRBV7-2
clone_size: .
cdr3_length: 14
j_call: TRBJ2-7
d_call: TRBD2

cdr3_aa: CASSLRWDNKFEYF
cdr3_nt: TGTGCCAGCAGCTTAAGGTGGGATAACAAGTTCGAGTACTTC
v_call: TRBV11-2
clone_size: many
cdr3_length: 14
j_call: TRBJ2-5
d_call: .

cdr3_aa: CASSEVRLLSYNEQFF
cdr3_nt: TGTGCCAGCAGTGAAGTGAGACTTCTTTCCTACAATGAGCAGTTCTTC
v_call: TRBV6-1
clone_size: .
cdr3_length: 16
j_call: TRBJ2-1
d_call: .

cdr3_aa: CATSRDPYNEQYF
cdr3_nt: TGTGCCACCAGCAGAGATCCCTACAATGAGCAGTACTTC
v_call: TRBV15
clone_size: .
cdr3_length: 13
j_call: TRBJ2-7
d_call: .

cdr3_aa: CASTSMDRGLSSYNSPLHF
cdr3_nt: TGTGCCAGCACCTCTATGGATAGGGGGCTGAGCTCCTATAATTCACCCCTCCACTTT
v_call: TRBV28
clone_size: .
cdr3_length: 19
j_call: TRBJ1-6
d_call: TRBD1

cdr3_aa: CSARDVLLGYTF
cdr3_nt: TGCAGTGCTAGAGACGTTCTTCTAGGCTACACCTTC
v_call: TRBV20-1
clone_size: .
cdr3_length: 12
j_call: TRBJ1-2
d_call: .

cdr3_aa: CASSPGRQGQTYEQYF
cdr3_nt: TGTGCCAGCAGTCCTGGGAGGCAGGGACAGACCTACGAGCAGTACTTC
v_call: TRBV25-1
clone_size: .
cdr3_length: 16
j_call: TRBJ2-7
d_call: .

cdr3_aa: CASSLVVGGTYNEQFF
cdr3_nt: TGTGCCAGCAGCTTAGTTGTGGGGGGCACATACAATGAGCAGTTCTTC
v_call: TRBV7-2
clone_size: few
cdr3_length: 16
j_call: TRBJ2-1
d_call: .

cdr3_aa: CASSLVLTISGANVLTF
cdr3_nt: TGTGCCAGCAGCTTAGTTCTGACGATCTCTGGGGCCAACGTCCTGACTTTC
v_call: TRBV11-2
clone_size: .
cdr3_length: 17
j_call: TRBJ2-6
d_call: .

cdr3_aa: CSARVRLGLGGVPYEQYF
cdr3_nt: TGCAGTGCTAGAGTCCGGTTAGGGCTAGGAGGGGTCCCCTACGAGCAGTACTTC
v_call: TRBV20-1
clone_size: few
cdr3_length: 18
j_call: TRBJ2-7
d_call: .

cdr3_aa: CASSPKDRYNEQFF
cdr3_nt: TGTGCCAGCAGCCCTAAGGACAGGTACAATGAGCAGTTCTTC
v_call: TRBV14
clone_size: few
cdr3_length: 14
j_call: TRBJ2-1
d_call: TRBD1

cdr3_aa: CASSLGGLVEGASRADTQYF
cdr3_nt: TGTGCCAGCAGCTTAGGGGGACTAGTCGAAGGGGCTAGCAGGGCAGATACGCAGTATTTT
v_call: TRBV11-2
clone_size: .
cdr3_length: 20
j_call: TRBJ2-3
d_call: TRBD2

cdr3_aa: CSASRGNTDTQYF
cdr3_nt: TGCAGTGCTAGTAGGGGGAACACAGATACGCAGTATTTT
v_call: TRBV20-1
clone_size: .
cdr3_length: 13
j_call: TRBJ2-3
d_call: .

cdr3_aa: CSASLGLAGVPDYEQYF
cdr3_nt: TGCAGTGCTAGCCTCGGACTAGCGGGAGTGCCCGACTACGAGCAGTACTTC
v_call: TRBV20-1
clone_size: once
cdr3_length: 17
j_call: TRBJ2-7
d_call: TRBD2

cdr3_aa: CASDRGRGSYEQYF
cdr3_nt: TGTGCCAGCGACAGGGGGCGCGGGTCCTACGAGCAGTACTTC
v_call: TRBV10-3
clone_size: few
cdr3_length: 14
j_call: TRBJ2-7
d_call: TRBD1

cdr3_aa: CSASSLAGTHNEQYF
cdr3_nt: TGCAGTGCTAGCTCACTAGCGGGCACCCACAATGAGCAGTACTTC
v_call: TRBV20-1
clone_size: .
cdr3_length: 15
j_call: TRBJ2-5
d_call: TRBD2

cdr3_aa: CASSSSGLHRGSGYTF
cdr3_nt: TGTGCCAGCAGTTCATCCGGACTACACAGGGGCAGTGGCTACACCTTC
v_call: TRBV27
clone_size: few
cdr3_length: 16
j_call: TRBJ1-2
d_call: TRBD1

cdr3_aa: CASSPGGLADNTGELFF
cdr3_nt: TGTGCCAGCAGCCCGGGAGGACTAGCGGACAACACCGGGGAGCTGTTTTTT
v_call: TRBV3-1
clone_size: .
cdr3_length: 17
j_call: TRBJ2-2
d_call: TRBD2

cdr3_aa: CASSDETAGYTF
cdr3_nt: TGTGCCAGCAGTGATGAGACGGCTGGCTACACCTTC
v_call: TRBV2
clone_size: .
cdr3_length: 12
j_call: TRBJ1-2
d_call: .

cdr3_aa: CASSLSVRGRNYGYTF
cdr3_nt: TGTGCCAGCAGTCTCTCCGTCCGGGGGCGTAACTATGGCTACACCTTC
v_call: TRBV28
clone_size: .
cdr3_length: 16
j_call: TRBJ1-2
d_call: .

cdr3_aa: CASSYSIGGYNEQFF
cdr3_nt: TGTGCCAGCAGTTACTCGATTGGAGGCTACAATGAGCAGTTCTTC
v_call: TRBV6-5
clone_size: few
cdr3_length: 15
j_call: TRBJ2-1
d_call: .

cdr3_aa: CASSDGRGYTF
cdr3_nt: TGTGCCAGCAGTGATGGTCGTGGCTACACCTTC
v_call: TRBV6-1
clone_size: .
cdr3_length: 11
j_call: TRBJ1-2
d_call: .

cdr3_aa: CASSSWTSRQETQYF
cdr3_nt: TGTGCCAGCAGTTCATGGACTAGCAGACAAGAGACCCAGTACTTC
v_call: TRBV12-3/TRBV12-4
clone_size: .
cdr3_length: 15
j_call: TRBJ2-5
d_call: TRBD2

cdr3_aa: CSVGGGQGYEQYF
cdr3_nt: TGCAGCGTCGGGGGAGGACAGGGATACGAGCAGTACTTC
v_call: TRBV29-1
clone_size: many
cdr3_length: 13
j_call: TRBJ2-7
d_call: TRBD1

cdr3_aa: CASTLPDGSGGYEQYF
cdr3_nt: TGTGCCAGCACTCTACCGGACGGAAGTGGAGGCTACGAGCAGTACTTC
v_call: TRBV28
clone_size: .
cdr3_length: 16
j_call: TRBJ2-7
d_call: .